This TCR beta chain emerged from a study of T cell clusters in autoimmune cytopenias. Roughly 38,000 genome equivalents of blood DNA were amplified for TRB. On this clonotype itself: Antigen specificity is unknown.

Findings and limits, study-wide: The T cell clusters were defined only in silico, without experimental functional validation. TRB repertoire shifts in secondary cytopenia and chronic lymphocytic leukemia mostly reflected lymphoma, not autoimmunity.

The CDR3 runs to 14 residues. CDR1 MNHEY and CDR2 SVGEGT come from the germline V gene. TRB was amplified by touch-down multiplex PCR, primer pools A and B combined. After re-calling the multiplex PCR reads, TCRdb lists one entry per CDR3 protein, DNA absent. The sample includes 2,000 to 2,500 distinct CDR3 sequences. Sequenced sample: peripheral blood. The source is a human donor with an autoimmune cytopenia or autoimmune hepatitis (not recorded which). The V call is TRBV6-2 or TRBV6-3, the J call TRBJ1-5. The CDR3 reads CASSYKGSVQPQHF.